The sequence of this T cell receptor beta chain was determined in a study of blood T cell repertoires in COVID-19. On the study more broadly: Italy, Spain and the United States were the sources of the convalescent and acute COVID-19 samples.

The method was immunoSEQ multiplex PCR; TCRdb's version includes in-frame clones alone and lacks a portion of them. The sample has around 40,000 clones; around 92% are singletons. The CDR3 is 14 amino acids. Germline V gives CDR1 SGHTA, CDR2 FQGNSA. Trimming removed 1 base from V and 1 base from J; junction bases left unmatched: 1. J is TRBJ2-7 and V is TRBV7-2; TRBD1 matches 7 bases. The TCR sequence derives from a human donor in a cohort sampled during active COVID-19. Sequenced material: peripheral blood. The CDR3 DNA sequence: TGTGCCAGCAGCTTAGGGACAGGTTCCTACGAGCAGTACTTC. Translating gives CASSLGTGSYEQYF.